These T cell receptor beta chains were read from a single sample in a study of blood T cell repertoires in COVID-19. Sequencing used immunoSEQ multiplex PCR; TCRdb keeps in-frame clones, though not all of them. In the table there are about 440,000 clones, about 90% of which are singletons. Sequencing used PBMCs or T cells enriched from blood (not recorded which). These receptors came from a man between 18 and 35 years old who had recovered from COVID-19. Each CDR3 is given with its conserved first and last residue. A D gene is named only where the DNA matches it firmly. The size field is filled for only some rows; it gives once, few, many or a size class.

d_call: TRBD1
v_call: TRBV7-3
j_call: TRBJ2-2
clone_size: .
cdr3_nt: TGTGCCAGCAGCTTAACTAGACAGGGTCACTATTCCGGGGAGCTGTTTTTT
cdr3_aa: CASSLTRQGHYSGELFF

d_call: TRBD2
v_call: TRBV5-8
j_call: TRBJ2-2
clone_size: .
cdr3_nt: TGTGCCAGCAGCCCCCCTGTGGCGGGGGCGAACACCGGGGAGCTGTTTTTT
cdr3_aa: CASSPPVAGANTGELFF

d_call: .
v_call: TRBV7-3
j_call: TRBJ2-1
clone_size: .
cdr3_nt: TGTGCCAGCAGTGAGGACTACAGCTCCTACAATGAGCAGTTCTTC
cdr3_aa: CASSEDYSSYNEQFF

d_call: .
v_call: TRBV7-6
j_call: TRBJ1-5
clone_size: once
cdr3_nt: TGTGCCAGCAGCTACGCTACCGATCAGCCCCAGCATTTT
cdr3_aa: CASSYATDQPQHF

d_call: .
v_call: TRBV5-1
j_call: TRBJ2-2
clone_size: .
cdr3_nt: TGCGCCAGCCGCCTGAGGGCGGGCACCGGGGAGCTGTTTTTT
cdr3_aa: CASRLRAGTGELFF

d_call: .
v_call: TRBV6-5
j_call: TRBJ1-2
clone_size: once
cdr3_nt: TGTGCCAGCAGTAGTACAGGGAGCTATGGCTACACCTTC
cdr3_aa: CASSSTGSYGYTF

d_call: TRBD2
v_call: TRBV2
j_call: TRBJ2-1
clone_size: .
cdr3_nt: TGTGCCAGCAGAGGACCTGGGGGGGATGAGCAGTTCTTC
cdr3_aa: CASRGPGGDEQFF

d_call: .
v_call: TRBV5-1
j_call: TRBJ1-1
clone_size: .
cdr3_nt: TGCGCCAGCAGCTCGACAGGAGCTGAAGCTTTCTTT
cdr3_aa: CASSSTGAEAFF

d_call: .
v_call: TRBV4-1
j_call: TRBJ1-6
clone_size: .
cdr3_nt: TGCGCCAGCAGCCAAGGAGCCAGCAGGGGACCATCACCCCTCCACTTT
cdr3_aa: CASSQGASRGPSPLHF

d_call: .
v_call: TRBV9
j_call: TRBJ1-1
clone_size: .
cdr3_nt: TGTGCCAGCAGCGTATCCCCGGCGGCTAACACTGAAGCTTTCTTT
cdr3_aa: CASSVSPAANTEAFF

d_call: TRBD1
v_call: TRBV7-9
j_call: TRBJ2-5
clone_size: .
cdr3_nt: TGTGCCAGCAGCTTTCAATTGGACAGGGGTTATGGAGAGACCCAGTACTTC
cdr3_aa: CASSFQLDRGYGETQYF

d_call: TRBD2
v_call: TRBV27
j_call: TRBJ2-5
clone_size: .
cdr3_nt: TGTGCCAGCAGTTTGGGACTAGCGGGAGTTGGAGAGACCCAGTACTTC
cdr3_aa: CASSLGLAGVGETQYF

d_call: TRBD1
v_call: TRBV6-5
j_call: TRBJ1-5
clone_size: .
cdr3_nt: TGTGCCAGCAGTCCTAAGACAGGGGGTTTAGGTGGCCAGCATTTT
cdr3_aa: CASSPKTGGLGGQHF

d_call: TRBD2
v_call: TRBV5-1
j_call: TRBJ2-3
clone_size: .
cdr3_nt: TGCGCCAGCAGCTTGGGTAGCGGGCATAGCACAGATACGCAGTATTTT
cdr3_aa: CASSLGSGHSTDTQYF

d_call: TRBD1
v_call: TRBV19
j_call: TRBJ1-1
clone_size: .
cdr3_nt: TGTGCCAGTAGTATTGTGACAGGGCCGGACACTGAAGCTTTCTTT
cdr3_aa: CASSIVTGPDTEAFF